This TCR beta chain was recovered during a study of CD8+CD57+ T cells in acquired aplastic anemia. Overall study context: Sorted CD4+ plus CD8+ cells gave DNA averaging 3.2 ug. Read counts for CD4+ cells (from healthy donors) averaged approximately 10 million.

As for this clonotype: Its target is unknown.

The study, taken as a whole, reports: Any difference that existed in CD8+ Simpson's diversity between patients and controls was not significant.

The CDR3 has 15 amino acids. Trimming took off 5 bases at V and 2 bases at J, with 15 bases between the two ends. Genomic DNA, serving as template, underwent TCR beta VDJ and CDR3 profiling. TCRdb independently ran MiXCR on the reads; one entry per CDR3 protein. Of tens of thousands of distinct CDR3 sequences listed, over 35% are singletons. The V call is TRBV12-3 or TRBV12-4, the J call TRBJ1-2, with a weak D call TRBD1 (5 bases). This clonotype was obtained from a human donor in good health, serving as a control. Input material: sorted CD4+, CD8+, or CD8+CD57+ T cells (not recorded which) from PBMCs. The CDR3 here is CASSPLTGPNYGYTF. The CDR3 region has the DNA TGTGCCAGCAGTCCGCTGACGGGGCCCAACTATGGCTACACCTTC.